The next 18 T cell receptor beta chains were all read from a single sample in a study of breast tumors, draining lymph nodes, adjacent tissues. Breast cancer patients provided tissue from their axillary draining lymph nodes. In TCRdb, the multiplex PCR reads were re-called with MiXCR into one record per CDR3 protein. Among approximately 280,000 distinct CDR3 sequences listed, over 25% were seen once. Sequenced: axillary lymph node tissue. The source is a female donor with breast cancer. Some clones in this sample may be carry-over from other donors' samples.

This clonotype was counted ten times or more. This sequence joins TRBV7-6 and TRBJ2-7, with 7 bases that match TRBD2. This CDR3 has 15 amino acids. The V segment lost 1 base and the J segment 7 bases; nucleotides outside the gene matches: 10. Germline V gene sequence: CDR1 SGHVS, CDR2 FNYEAQ. CDR3 in amino acids: CASSLEAGVDGEQYF. CDR3 DNA sequence: TGTGCCAGCAGCTTAGAGGCGGGAGTCGATGGAGAGCAGTACTTC.

The chain carries TRBV6-5 and TRBJ2-1, with 8 bases fitting TRBD2. With 6 bases clipped from V and 6 bases from J, the junction kept 10 bases outside the gene matches. CDR1 is MNHEY, CDR2 SVGAGI, per germline. The CDR3 is made up of 15 amino acids. CDR3 sequence reads: CASSRLATKGNEQFF. CDR3 DNA sequence: TGTGCCAGCAGCCGACTAGCGACCAAGGGCAATGAGCAGTTCTTC.

A word on this clonotype: One base away lies a much larger clone, so this may be a sequencing read error. The final CDR3 position lacks the conserved phenylalanine or tryptophan, pointing to a likely read error. The chain joins TRBV20-1 to TRBJ1-5; 7 bases match TRBD1. Germline V gives CDR1 DFQATT, CDR2 SNEGSKA (reference sequence). CDR3 size: 16 residues. V was clipped by 6 bases and J by 1 base; unmatched bases: 12. CDR3 loop: CSATHPGTESNQPQHL. In DNA, the CDR3 is TGCAGTGCAACACACCCCGGGACAGAGAGCAATCAGCCCCAGCATCTT.

This clonotype occurred many times. This chain joins TRBV12-5 and TRBJ1-4; D may be TRBD1 (5 bases). V lost 3 bases to trimming and J lost 5 bases, with 13 bases between them. The CDR3 consists of 15 residues. Germline lookup yields CDR1 LGHNT and CDR2 FRNRAP. The CDR3 reads CASGLAIGGNEKLFF. As DNA, the CDR3 is TGTGCTAGTGGTTTAGCGATTGGGGGAAATGAAAAACTGTTTTTT. Drawing the rest from reference TRBV12-5 and TRBJ1-4, the complete variable domain is DARVTQTPRHKVTEMGQEVTMRCQPILGHNTVFWYRQTMMQGLELLAYFRNRAPLDDSGMPKDRFSAEMPDATLATLKIQPSEPRDSAVYFCASGLAIGGNEKLFFGSGTQLSVL.

The chain carries TRBV12-5 and TRBJ2-2, with unresolved D. The CDR3 totals 16 residues. CDR1 is LGHNT, CDR2 FRNRAP, per germline. In DNA, the CDR3 is TGTGCCAGCAGTAGGCGGAAGATTCGGTGCACCGGGGAGCTGTTTTTT. It codes for CASSRRKIRCTGELFF.

This clonotype was found many times. V and J are TRBV24-1 and TRBJ2-3, with 10 bases that match TRBD2. The J segment lost 1 base and the V segment lost 3 bases, leaving 3 bases of the junction unmatched. Per the germline V gene, CDR1 is KGHDR and CDR2 is SFDVKD. The CDR3 covers 16 residues. Here the CDR3 reads CATSDPGTSGTDTQYF. The DNA of the CDR3 is TGTGCCACCAGTGATCCCGGGACTAGCGGCACAGATACGCAGTATTTT.

This clonotype was recorded at least ten times. The J gene is TRBJ2-1, the V gene TRBV20-1; TRBD2 agrees at 15 bases. With 3 bases clipped from V and 3 bases from J, the junction kept 9 bases outside the gene matches. This CDR3 contains 18 residues. Germline CDR1 is DFQATT and CDR2 is SNEGSKA (reference sequence). For the CDR3, the DNA is TGCAGTGCTAGGACCGGGACTAGCGGGAGGTCGGGCTACAATGAGCAGTTCTTC. Its translation: CSARTGTSGRSGYNEQFF.

This clonotype was counted at least ten times. The rearrangement joins TRBV4-1 to TRBJ2-2; a possible D gene is TRBD2 (6 bases). Germline loops: CDR1 MGHRA, CDR2 YSYEKL. The CDR3 is 15 residues long. V gave up 5 bases and J gave up 4 bases, with 14 bases separating them. CDR3 sequence: CASSAPGLPTGELFF. In DNA form, the CDR3 reads TGCGCCAGCAGCGCCCCGGGACTCCCCACCGGGGAGCTGTTTTTT.

In this sample, this clonotype turned up many times. This chain uses TRBV20-1 with TRBJ2-3; D perhaps matches TRBD2 (5 bases). Germline V gene lookup returns CDR1 DFQATT and CDR2 SNEGSKA (reference sequence). V dropped 2 bases and J dropped 4 bases, with 10 bases sitting between them. The CDR3 covers 13 residues. The CDR3, as DNA: TGCAGTGCTAGATTCGGGATTTCAGATACGCAGTATTTT. It encodes CSARFGISDTQYF.

This clonotype occurred many times. The J gene is TRBJ1-3, the V gene TRBV6-1; D may be TRBD1 (5 bases). Trimming took 2 bases from V and 4 from J, leaving 9 bases between them. The germline gives CDR1 MNHNS, CDR2 SASEGT. CDR3 length equals 14 residues. CDR3 coding DNA: TGTGCCAGCAGTGAACAGGGTAGGGGAAACACCATATATTTT. Residues: CASSEQGRGNTIYF.

This clonotype has ten or more counts. This sequence joins TRBV4-2 and TRBJ1-3, with D maybe TRBD1 (5 bases). The V end was cut by 0 bases, the J end by 2 bases, with 8 bases between. The CDR3 spans 15 residues. Germline V gives CDR1 LGHNA, CDR2 YNFKEQ. In DNA, the CDR3 is TGTGCCAGCAGCCAAGAAACGGGGGCTGGAAACACCATATATTTT. This translates into CASSQETGAGNTIYF.

The V call is TRBV7-6, the J call TRBJ2-1; 9 bases match TRBD2. Per the germline V gene, CDR1 is SGHVS and CDR2 is FNYEAQ. The V gene end was trimmed by 2 bases and the J gene end by 5 bases; junction bases not matched to a gene: 4. This CDR3 spans 15 amino acids. CDR3 amino acids: CASSLLGLANNEQFF. The CDR3 DNA is TGTGCCAGCAGCTTACTTGGACTAGCGAACAATGAGCAGTTCTTC.

This clonotype was detected many times. For the CDR3, the DNA is TGTGCCAGCAGCTTTACTAGCGGGAGGCCTCATGAGCAGTTCTTC. This translates into CASSFTSGRPHEQFF. The J gene is TRBJ2-1, the V gene TRBV11-2; the match to TRBD2 covers 12 bases. The CDR3 totals 15 residues. CDR1 is SGHAT and CDR2 is FQNNGV in the germline V gene. The J segment lost 8 bases and the V segment lost 3 bases, leaving 5 bases of the junction unmatched.

This clonotype came up once. The rearrangement joins TRBV19 to TRBJ1-6, with 10 bases aligning to TRBD1. The CDR3 runs 17 residues. The V and J ends lost 4 bases and 0 bases, in that order; junction bases with no gene match: 3. The germline CDR1 and CDR2 sequences are LNHDA and SQIVND (reference sequence). The CDR3 sequence is CASSRGQGSSYNSPLHF. In DNA, the CDR3 is TGTGCCAGTAGTAGGGGACAGGGGAGCTCCTATAATTCACCCCTCCACTTT.

This clonotype was seen just once. The chain joins TRBV7-8 to TRBJ2-3; D call uncertain. Looked up from germline, CDR1 is SGHVS and CDR2 is FQNEAQ. V gave up 2 bases and J gave up 4 bases, with 13 bases separating them. This CDR3 spans 15 amino acids. The CDR3 here is CASSLRIQAADTQYF. CDR3 DNA sequence: TGTGCCAGCAGCTTACGGATCCAGGCCGCAGATACGCAGTATTTT.

This clonotype was recorded only once. V gene TRBV20-1 combines with J gene TRBJ2-1; D is possibly TRBD1 (6 bases). The CDR3 extends over 14 amino acids. V was shortened by 5 bases and J by 3 bases, with 14 bases between the two germline ends. Germline loops: CDR1 DFQATT, CDR2 SNEGSKA (reference sequence). CDR3 sequence reads: CSAPNTGFYNEQFF. In DNA form, the CDR3 reads TGCAGTGCTCCAAATACAGGGTTCTACAATGAGCAGTTCTTC.

Many counts were recorded for this clonotype. The chain has TRBV20-1 and TRBJ1-2; TRBD1 aligns across 8 bases. The CDR3 spans 15 residues. Trimming cost V 6 bases and J 6 bases; bases outside gene matches: 15. Germline assignment: CDR1 DFQATT and CDR2 SNEGSKA (reference sequence). The CDR3 here is CSAYDRGRGGDGYTF. The CDR3 nucleotides are TGCAGTGCATACGACAGGGGTCGAGGTGGGGATGGCTACACCTTC.

To note about this clonotype: This may be a read error: a much more frequent sequence differs by one nucleotide. The genes are TRBV11-3 and TRBJ2-2; possible D gene TRBD2, 6 bases. The germline gives CDR1 SGHNT, CDR2 YENEEA. The V end was cut by 5 bases, the J end by 2 bases, with 21 bases between. The CDR3 length is 18 residues. CDR3: CASSRRSSARTNTGELFF. The CDR3 DNA reads as TGTGCCAGCAGCCGACGGTCTAGCGCGAGGACAAACACCGGGGAGCTGTTTTTT. The whole variable domain, filled in from reference TRBV11-3 and TRBJ2-2, reads EAGVVQSPRYKIIEKKQPVAFWCNPISGHNTLYWYLQNLGQGPELLIRYENEEAVDDSQLPKDRFSAERLKGVDSTLKIQPAELGDSAVYLCASSRRSSARTNTGELFFGEGSRLTVL.